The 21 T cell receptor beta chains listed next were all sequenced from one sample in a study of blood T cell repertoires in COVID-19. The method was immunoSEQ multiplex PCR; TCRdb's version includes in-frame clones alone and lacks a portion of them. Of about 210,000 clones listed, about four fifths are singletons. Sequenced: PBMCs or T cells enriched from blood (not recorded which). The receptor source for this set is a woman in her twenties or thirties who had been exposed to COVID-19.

In nucleotides, the CDR3 is TGTGCCAGCAGTATTTCCCGGGACTTCTACTATGGCTACACCTTC. Protein product: CASSISRDFYYGYTF. The V call is TRBV6-5, the J call TRBJ1-2; a possible D gene is TRBD1 (5 bases). Per germline, CDR1 MNHEY and CDR2 SVGAGI. V was clipped by 5 bases and J by 3 bases, with 16 bases between them. The CDR3 is 15 residues long.

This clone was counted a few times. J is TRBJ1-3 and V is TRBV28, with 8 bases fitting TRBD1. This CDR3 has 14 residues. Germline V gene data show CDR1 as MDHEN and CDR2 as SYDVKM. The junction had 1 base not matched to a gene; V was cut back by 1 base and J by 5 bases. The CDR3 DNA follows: TGTGCCAGCAGTTTATCCAGGGGGCGAAACACCATATATTTT. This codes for CASSLSRGRNTIYF.

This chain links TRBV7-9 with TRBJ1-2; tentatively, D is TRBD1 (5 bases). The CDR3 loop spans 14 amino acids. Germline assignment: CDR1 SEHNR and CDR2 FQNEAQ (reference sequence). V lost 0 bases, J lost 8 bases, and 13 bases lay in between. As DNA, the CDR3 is TGTGCCAGCAGCTTAGCGGAACAGGCAGGCGGCTACACCTTC. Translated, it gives CASSLAEQAGGYTF.

The CDR3 here is CASSLVLAGNYEQYF. For the CDR3, the DNA is TGTGCCAGCAGCTTAGTCCTAGCGGGGAACTACGAGCAGTACTTC. The rearrangement joins TRBV11-2 to TRBJ2-7; 9 bases are shared with TRBD2. Trimming took 1 base from V and 3 from J; bases not matched to a gene: 4. The CDR3 length is 15 residues. Germline V gives CDR1 SGHAT, CDR2 FQNNGV.

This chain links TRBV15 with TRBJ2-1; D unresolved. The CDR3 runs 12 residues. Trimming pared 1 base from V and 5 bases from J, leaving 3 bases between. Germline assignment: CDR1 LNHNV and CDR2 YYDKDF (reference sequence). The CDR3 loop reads CATSRGHNEQFF. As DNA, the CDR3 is TGTGCCACCAGCAGAGGGCACAATGAGCAGTTCTTC.

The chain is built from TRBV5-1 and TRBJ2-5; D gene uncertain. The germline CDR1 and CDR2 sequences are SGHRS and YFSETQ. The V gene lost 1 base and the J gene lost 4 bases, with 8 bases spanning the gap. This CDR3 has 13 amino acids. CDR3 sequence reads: CASSLRRGETQYF. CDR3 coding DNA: TGCGCCAGCAGCTTGAGACGAGGAGAGACCCAGTACTTC.

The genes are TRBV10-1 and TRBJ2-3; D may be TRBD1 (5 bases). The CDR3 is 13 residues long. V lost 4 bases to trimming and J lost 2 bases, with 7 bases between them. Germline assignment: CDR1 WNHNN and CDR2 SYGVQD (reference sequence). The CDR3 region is CASSARVTDTQYF. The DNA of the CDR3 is TGCGCCAGCAGTGCCAGGGTCACAGATACGCAGTATTTT.

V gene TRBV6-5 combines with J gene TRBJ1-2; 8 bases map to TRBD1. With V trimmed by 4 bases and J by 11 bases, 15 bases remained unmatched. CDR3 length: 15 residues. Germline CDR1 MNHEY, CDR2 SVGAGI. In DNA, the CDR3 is TGTGCCAGCAGTTCGAAAGGACAGGGCCCACCCGGATACACCTTC. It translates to CASSSKGQGPPGYTF.

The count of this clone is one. CDR3 amino acids: CAIRLNQPQHF. The CDR3 bases are TGTGCCATCAGATTAAATCAGCCCCAGCATTTT. The chain employs TRBV10-3 and TRBJ1-5; D is undetermined. Trimming took 6 bases from V and 4 from J, leaving 4 bases between them. The CDR3 has 11 residues. From germline, CDR1 is ENHRY and CDR2 SYGVKD.

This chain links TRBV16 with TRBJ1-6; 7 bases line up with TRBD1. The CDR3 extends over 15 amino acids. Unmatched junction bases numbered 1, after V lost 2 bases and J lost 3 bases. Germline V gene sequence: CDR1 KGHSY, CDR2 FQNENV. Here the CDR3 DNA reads TGTGCCAGCAGCCAAAGACAGGGCTATAATTCACCCCTCCACTTT. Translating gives CASSQRQGYNSPLHF.

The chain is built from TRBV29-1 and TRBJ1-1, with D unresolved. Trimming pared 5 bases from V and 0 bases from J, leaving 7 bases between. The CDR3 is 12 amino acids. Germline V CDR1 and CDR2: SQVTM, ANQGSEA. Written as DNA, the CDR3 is TGCAGCGTTTCCCAGGTGAACACTGAAGCTTTCTTT. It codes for CSVSQVNTEAFF.

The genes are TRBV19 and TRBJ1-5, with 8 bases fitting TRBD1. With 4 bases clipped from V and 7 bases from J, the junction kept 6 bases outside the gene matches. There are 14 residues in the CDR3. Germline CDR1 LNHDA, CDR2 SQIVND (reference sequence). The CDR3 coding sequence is TGTGCCAGTAGTACTCAGGGGGCTGGGCAGCCCCAGCATTTT. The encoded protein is CASSTQGAGQPQHF.

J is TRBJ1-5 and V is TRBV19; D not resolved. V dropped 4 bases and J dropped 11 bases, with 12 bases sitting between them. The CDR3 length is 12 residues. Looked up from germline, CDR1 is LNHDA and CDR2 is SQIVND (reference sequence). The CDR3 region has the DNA TGTGCCAGTAGTAAAAATACCGGGTCCCAGCATTTT. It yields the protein CASSKNTGSQHF.

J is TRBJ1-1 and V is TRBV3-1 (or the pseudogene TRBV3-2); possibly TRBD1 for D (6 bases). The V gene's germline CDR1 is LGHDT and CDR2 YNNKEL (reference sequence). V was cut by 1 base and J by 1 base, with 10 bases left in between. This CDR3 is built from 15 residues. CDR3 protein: CASSQVIQGNTEAFF. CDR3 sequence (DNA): TGTGCCAGCAGCCAAGTCATACAGGGGAACACTGAAGCTTTCTTT.

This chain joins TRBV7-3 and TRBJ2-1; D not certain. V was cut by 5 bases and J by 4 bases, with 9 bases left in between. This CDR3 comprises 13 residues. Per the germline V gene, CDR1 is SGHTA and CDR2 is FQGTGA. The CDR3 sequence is CASSPWAYNEQFF. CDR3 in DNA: TGTGCCAGCAGCCCCTGGGCGTACAATGAGCAGTTCTTC.

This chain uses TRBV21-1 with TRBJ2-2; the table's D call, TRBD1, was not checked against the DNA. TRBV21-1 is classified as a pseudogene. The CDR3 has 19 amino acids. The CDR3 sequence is CASSRTEPWSASNTGELFF. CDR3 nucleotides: TGTGCCAGCAGCCGCACAGAACCCTGGTCAGCCTCGAACACCGGGGAGCTGTTTTTT.

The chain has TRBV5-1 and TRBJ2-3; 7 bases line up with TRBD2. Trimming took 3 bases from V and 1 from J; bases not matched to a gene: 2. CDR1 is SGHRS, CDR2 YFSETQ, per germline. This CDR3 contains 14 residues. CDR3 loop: CASSSGLRTDTQYF. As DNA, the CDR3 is TGCGCCAGCAGCTCGGGACTACGCACAGATACGCAGTATTTT. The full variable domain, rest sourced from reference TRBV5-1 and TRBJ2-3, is KAGVTQTPRYLIKTRGQQVTLSCSPISGHRSVSWYQQTPGQGLQFLFEYFSETQRNKGNFPGRFSGRQFSNSRSEMNVSTLELGDSALYLCASSSGLRTDTQYFGPGTRLTVL.

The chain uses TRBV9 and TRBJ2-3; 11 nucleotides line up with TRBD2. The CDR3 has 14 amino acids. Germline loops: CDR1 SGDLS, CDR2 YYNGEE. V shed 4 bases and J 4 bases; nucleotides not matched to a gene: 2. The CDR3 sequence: CASSSGLAADTQYF. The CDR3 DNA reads TGTGCCAGCAGCTCGGGACTAGCGGCAGATACGCAGTATTTT.

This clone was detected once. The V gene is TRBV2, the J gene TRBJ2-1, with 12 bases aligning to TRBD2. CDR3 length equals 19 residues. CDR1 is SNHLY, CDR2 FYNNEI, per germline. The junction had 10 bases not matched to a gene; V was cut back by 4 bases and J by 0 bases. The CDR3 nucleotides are TGTGCCAGCAGTGGTGGACTAGCGGGGACCCAAAGCTCCTACAATGAGCAGTTCTTC. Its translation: CASSGGLAGTQSSYNEQFF.

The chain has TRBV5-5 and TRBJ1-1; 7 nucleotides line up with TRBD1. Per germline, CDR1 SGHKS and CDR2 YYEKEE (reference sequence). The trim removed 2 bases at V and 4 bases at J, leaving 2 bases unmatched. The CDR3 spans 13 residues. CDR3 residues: CASSLQGSTEAFF. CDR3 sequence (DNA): TGTGCCAGCAGCTTACAGGGGAGCACTGAAGCTTTCTTT.

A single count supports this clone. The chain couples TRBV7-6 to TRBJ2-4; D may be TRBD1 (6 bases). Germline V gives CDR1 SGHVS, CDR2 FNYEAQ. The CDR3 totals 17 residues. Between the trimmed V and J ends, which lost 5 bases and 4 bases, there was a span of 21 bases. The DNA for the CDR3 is TGTGCCAGCAGCCCGTGGAAGGATCGGGACAATAAAAACATTCAGTACTTC. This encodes CASSPWKDRDNKNIQYF.